The clone carrying this T cell receptor (beta chain) was recorded many times. There were TCR beta CDR3 regions amplified from RNA transcripts. Researchers ran a first-round RT-PCR on the TCR CDR3 using the HTBI primer set. TCRdb reanalysed the multiplex PCR reads using MiXCR and keeps one entry per CDR3 protein. The sample holds more than 150,000 distinct CDR3 sequences, around 15% seen once. This sample was taken from a study of T cells in Graves' hyperthyroidism and ophthalmopathy. Germline-derived CDR1 and CDR2 are SGHRS and YFSETQ. V was shortened by 2 bases and J by 7 bases, with 10 bases between the two germline ends. This CDR3 spans 13 amino acids.

Specimen: blood. The source of this sequence is a woman aged 45-65 years with Graves' hyperthyroidism. V gene TRBV5-1 combines with J gene TRBJ1-5; D gene unclear. CDR3 loop: CASSLGAEQPQHF. The CDR3 DNA sequence: TGCGCCAGCAGCTTAGGAGCGGAACAGCCCCAGCATTTT.